Listed here are 7 T cell receptor beta chains from one sample, sequenced in a study of shared clonotypes between healthy human individuals. The naive CD8 population came from CD45RO-negative cells selected for CCR7, without terminally differentiated effector memory CD45RA+ cells. Produced via immunoSEQ multiplex PCR; TCRdb's table is partial and in-frame only. The sample holds some 2 million clones, over 85% seen once. Input material: naive CD8+ T cells sorted from blood. These TCRs come from a man aged 18 to 29 in good health.

CDR3 nucleotide sequence: TGTGCCAGCAGTCCCCCACTAGCGGGAGGGCCCAATGAGCAGTTCTTC. Protein sequence: CASSPPLAGGPNEQFF. The chain links TRBV27 to TRBJ2-1; 13 bases map to TRBD2. Germline-derived CDR1 and CDR2 are MNHEY and SMNVEV (reference sequence). V was pared by 5 bases and J by 6 bases, with 7 bases of the junction left unmatched. The CDR3 covers 16 residues.

This chain joins TRBV30 and TRBJ2-7, with 8 bases lining up with TRBD1. This CDR3 comprises 13 residues. The ends lost 5 bases at V and 6 bases at J; junction bases unmatched: 9. Germline V gene data show CDR1 as GTSNPN and CDR2 as SVGIG (reference sequence). This chain's CDR3 is CAWGQGPPSEQYF. CDR3 in DNA: TGTGCCTGGGGACAGGGCCCGCCTTCCGAGCAGTACTTC.

This chain uses TRBV14 with TRBJ1-2; TRBD1 matches 9 bases. Germline V gene data show CDR1 as SGHDN and CDR2 as FVKESK. This CDR3 spans 13 amino acids. Trimming cost V 6 bases and J 14 bases; bases outside gene matches: 13. The CDR3 bases are TGTGCCAGCAGTCTCGGACAGGGGTTAAAGTATACCTTC. Translated: CASSLGQGLKYTF.

This clone appeared once. J is TRBJ1-1 and V is TRBV9, with D possibly being TRBD1 (5 bases). Germline CDR1 is SGDLS and CDR2 is YYNGEE. The CDR3 totals 15 residues. The V and J ends lost 4 bases and 0 bases respectively, with 13 bases between them. CDR3 amino acids: CASSPDGAMNTEAFF. CDR3 nucleotides: TGTGCCAGCAGCCCCGATGGGGCGATGAACACTGAAGCTTTCTTT.

J is TRBJ2-2 and V is TRBV7-2; D gene ambiguous. Trimming shortened V by 1 base and J by 3 bases, and 6 bases separated the two germline ends. Germline V gene data show CDR1 as SGHTA and CDR2 as FQGNSA. The CDR3 covers 14 residues. The CDR3 here is CASSLVEYTGELFF. The CDR3 DNA sequence: TGTGCCAGCAGCTTAGTAGAGTACACCGGGGAGCTGTTTTTT.

This sequence joins TRBV5-4 and TRBJ1-2; unclear D gene. The germline CDR1 and CDR2 sequences are SGHNT and YYREEE (reference sequence). Trimming took off 0 bases at V and 4 bases at J, with 10 bases between the two ends. This CDR3 has 14 residues. CDR3 sequence (DNA): TGTGCCAGCAGCTTGGAAGTCCGGGGCTATGGCTACACCTTC. Amino acids: CASSLEVRGYGYTF.

V usage is TRBV10-3 and J usage is TRBJ1-5; D is uncertain. The germline V gene has CDR1 ENHRY and CDR2 SYGVKD. V was trimmed by 3 bases and J by 7 bases, leaving 16 bases between them. The CDR3 runs 15 residues. In DNA form, the CDR3 reads TGTGCCATCAGTGATGGGCCTTCAAGCCGGCAGCCCCAGCATTTT. Protein sequence: CAISDGPSSRQPQHF.